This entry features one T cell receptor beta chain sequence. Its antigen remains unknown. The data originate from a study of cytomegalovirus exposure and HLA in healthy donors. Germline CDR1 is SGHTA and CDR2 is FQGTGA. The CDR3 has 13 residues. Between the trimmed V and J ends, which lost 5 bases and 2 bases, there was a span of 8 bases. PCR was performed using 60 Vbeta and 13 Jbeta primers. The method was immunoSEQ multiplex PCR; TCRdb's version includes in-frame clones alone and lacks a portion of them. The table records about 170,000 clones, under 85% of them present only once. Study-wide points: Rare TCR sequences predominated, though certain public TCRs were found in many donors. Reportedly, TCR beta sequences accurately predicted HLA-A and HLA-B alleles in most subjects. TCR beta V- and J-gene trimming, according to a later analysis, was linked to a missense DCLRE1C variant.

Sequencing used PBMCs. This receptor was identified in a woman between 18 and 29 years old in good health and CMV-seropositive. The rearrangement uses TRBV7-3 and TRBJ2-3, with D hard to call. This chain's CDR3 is CASSGQNTDTQYF. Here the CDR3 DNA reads TGTGCCAGCAGCGGGCAGAACACAGATACGCAGTATTTT.